Sequencing of this TCR beta chain was carried out in a study of CD8 T cells in ankylosing spondylitis. The authors made TCR beta libraries by quantitative 5'-RACE with molecular barcodes. TCRdb independently ran MiXCR on the 5' RACE reads; one entry per CDR3 protein. Of 200,000 or so distinct CDR3 sequences in the sample, 15% to 20% were seen once. In this sample, this clonotype turned up many times. Its specificity is not known. Regarding the study as a whole: Blood from ankylosing spondylitis patients appeared to carry a characteristic roughly 8-variant TCR beta motif. Disease-linked clones reportedly concentrated significantly in matched ankylosing spondylitis synovial fluid. Past studies reported some motif variants in reactive arthritis synovial fluid and blood.

The V segment lost 6 bases and the J segment 0 bases; nucleotides outside the gene matches: 7. The CDR3 runs to 15 residues. The sample was blood, either unsorted or a sorted T cell fraction (not recorded which). The rearrangement uses TRBV12-3 or TRBV12-4 and TRBJ1-1; TRBD1 aligns across 7 bases. This receptor was identified in a male donor aged 5-29 years with ankylosing spondylitis or in good health (not recorded which). The CDR3 coding sequence is TGTGCCAGCAGCTCGGGACAGCTCATGAACACTGAAGCTTTCTTT. It is translated as CASSSGQLMNTEAFF.